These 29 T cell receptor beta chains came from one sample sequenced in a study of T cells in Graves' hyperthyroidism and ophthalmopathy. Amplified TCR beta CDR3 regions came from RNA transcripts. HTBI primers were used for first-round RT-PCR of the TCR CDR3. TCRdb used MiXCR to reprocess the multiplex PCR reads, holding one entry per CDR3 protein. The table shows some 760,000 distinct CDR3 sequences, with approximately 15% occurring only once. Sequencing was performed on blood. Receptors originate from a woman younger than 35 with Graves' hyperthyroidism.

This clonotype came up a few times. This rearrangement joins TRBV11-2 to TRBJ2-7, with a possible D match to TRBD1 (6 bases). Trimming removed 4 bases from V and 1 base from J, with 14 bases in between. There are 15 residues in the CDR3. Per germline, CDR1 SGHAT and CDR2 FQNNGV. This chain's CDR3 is CASSSRPGQSYEQYF. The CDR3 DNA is TGTGCCAGCAGCTCTCGTCCGGGACAATCCTACGAGCAGTACTTC.

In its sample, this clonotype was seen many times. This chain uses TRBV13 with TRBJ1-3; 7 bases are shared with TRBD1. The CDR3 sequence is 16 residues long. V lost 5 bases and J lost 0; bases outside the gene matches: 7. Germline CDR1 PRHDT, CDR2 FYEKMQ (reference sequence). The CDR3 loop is CASSRGQTSSGNTIYF. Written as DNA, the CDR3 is TGTGCCAGCAGCCGGGGACAGACGAGCTCTGGAAACACCATATATTTT.

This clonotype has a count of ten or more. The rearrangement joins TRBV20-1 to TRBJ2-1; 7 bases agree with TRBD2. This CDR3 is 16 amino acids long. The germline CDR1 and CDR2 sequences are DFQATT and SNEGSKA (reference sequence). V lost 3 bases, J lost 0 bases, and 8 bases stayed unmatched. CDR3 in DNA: TGCAGTGCTAGGGGGCTAGCGGAGGGCTCCTACAATGAGCAGTTCTTC. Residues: CSARGLAEGSYNEQFF.

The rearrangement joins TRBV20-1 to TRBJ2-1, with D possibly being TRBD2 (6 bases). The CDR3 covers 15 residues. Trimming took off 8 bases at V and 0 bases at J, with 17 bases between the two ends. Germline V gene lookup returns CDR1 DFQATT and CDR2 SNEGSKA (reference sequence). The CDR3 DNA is TGCAGTTCCAGGCCTCTAGCGTCCTCCTACAATGAGCAGTTCTTC. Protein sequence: CSSRPLASSYNEQFF.

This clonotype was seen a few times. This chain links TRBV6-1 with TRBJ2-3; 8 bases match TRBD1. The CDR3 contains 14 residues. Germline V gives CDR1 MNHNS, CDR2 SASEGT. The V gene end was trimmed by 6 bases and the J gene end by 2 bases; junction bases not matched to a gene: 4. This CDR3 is CASRDRANTDTQYF. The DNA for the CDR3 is TGTGCCAGCAGGGACAGGGCAAACACAGATACGCAGTATTTT.

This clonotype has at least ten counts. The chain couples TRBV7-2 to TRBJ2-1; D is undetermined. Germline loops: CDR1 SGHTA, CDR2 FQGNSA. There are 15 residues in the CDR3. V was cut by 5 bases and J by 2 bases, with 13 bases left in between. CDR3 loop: CASSPQGLPYNEQFF. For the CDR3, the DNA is TGTGCCAGCAGCCCGCAAGGGCTCCCCTACAATGAGCAGTTCTTC.

The CDR3 sequence is CASSPKTSGSSYEQFF. CDR3 nucleotide sequence: TGTGCCAGCAGCCCAAAAACTAGCGGGAGTAGCTATGAGCAGTTCTTC. The genes are TRBV4-2 and TRBJ2-1; 11 bases are a match to TRBD2. V was clipped by 4 bases and J by 8 bases; unmatched bases: 10. The CDR3 extends over 16 amino acids. In germline, CDR1 is LGHNA, CDR2 YNFKEQ.

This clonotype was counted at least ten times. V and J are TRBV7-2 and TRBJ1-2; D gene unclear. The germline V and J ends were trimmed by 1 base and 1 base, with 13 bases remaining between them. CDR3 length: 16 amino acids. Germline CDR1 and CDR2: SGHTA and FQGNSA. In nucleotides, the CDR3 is TGTGCCAGCAGCTTAGTTTCCCACAGACTTAACTATGGCTACACCTTC. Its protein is CASSLVSHRLNYGYTF.

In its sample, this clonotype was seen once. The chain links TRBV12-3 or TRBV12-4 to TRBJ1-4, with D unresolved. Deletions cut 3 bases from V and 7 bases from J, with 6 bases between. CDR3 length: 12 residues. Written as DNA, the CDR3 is TGTGCCAGCAGTTTCCCGGCTGAAAAACTGTTTTTT. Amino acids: CASSFPAEKLFF.

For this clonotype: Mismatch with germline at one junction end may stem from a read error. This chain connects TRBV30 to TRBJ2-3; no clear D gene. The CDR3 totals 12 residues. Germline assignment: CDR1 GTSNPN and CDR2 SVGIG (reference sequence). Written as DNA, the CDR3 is TGTGTCTGGAGCTTTAACACAGATACGCAGTATTTT. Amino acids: CVWSFNTDTQYF.

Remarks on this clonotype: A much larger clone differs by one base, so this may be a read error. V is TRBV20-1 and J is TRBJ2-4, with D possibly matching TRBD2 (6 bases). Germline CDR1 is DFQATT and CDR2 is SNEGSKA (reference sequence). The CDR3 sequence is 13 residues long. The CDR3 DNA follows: TGCAGTGCTAGAGTCCTGGACTACAACACTCAGTACTTC. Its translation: CSARVLDYNTQYF.

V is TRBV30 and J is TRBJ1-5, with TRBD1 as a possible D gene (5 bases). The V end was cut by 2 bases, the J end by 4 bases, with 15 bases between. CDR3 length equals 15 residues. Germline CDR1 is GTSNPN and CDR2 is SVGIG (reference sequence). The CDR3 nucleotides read TGTGCCTGGAGTAAAAGTCTGAGGGGAAATCAGCCCCAGCATTTT. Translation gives CAWSKSLRGNQPQHF.

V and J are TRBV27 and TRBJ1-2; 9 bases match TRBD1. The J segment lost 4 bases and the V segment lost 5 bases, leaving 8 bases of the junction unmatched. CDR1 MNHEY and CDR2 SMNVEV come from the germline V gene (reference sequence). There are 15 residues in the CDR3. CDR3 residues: CASSQTGGRGYGYTF. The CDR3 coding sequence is TGTGCCAGCAGTCAAACAGGGGGCCGGGGCTATGGCTACACCTTC.

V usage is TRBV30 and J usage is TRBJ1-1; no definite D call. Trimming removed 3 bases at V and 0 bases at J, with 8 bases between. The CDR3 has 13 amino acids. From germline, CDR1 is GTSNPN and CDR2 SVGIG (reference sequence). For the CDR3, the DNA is TGTGCCTGGAGCGCCGGAATGAACACTGAAGCTTTCTTT. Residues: CAWSAGMNTEAFF.

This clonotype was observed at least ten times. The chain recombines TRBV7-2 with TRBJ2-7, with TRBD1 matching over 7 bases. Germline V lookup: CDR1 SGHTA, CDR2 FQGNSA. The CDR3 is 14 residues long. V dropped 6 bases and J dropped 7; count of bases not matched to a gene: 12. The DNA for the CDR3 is TGTGCCAGCAGGACCCCGGGACAGATTTTTGAGCAGTACTTC. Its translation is CASRTPGQIFEQYF.

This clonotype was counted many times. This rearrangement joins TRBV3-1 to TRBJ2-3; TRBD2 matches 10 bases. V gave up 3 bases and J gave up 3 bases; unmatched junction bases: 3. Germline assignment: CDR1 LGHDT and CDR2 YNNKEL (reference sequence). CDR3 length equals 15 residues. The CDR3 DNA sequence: TGTGCCAGCAGCCAGGTAGCGGGAGGTACAGATACGCAGTATTTT. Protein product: CASSQVAGGTDTQYF.

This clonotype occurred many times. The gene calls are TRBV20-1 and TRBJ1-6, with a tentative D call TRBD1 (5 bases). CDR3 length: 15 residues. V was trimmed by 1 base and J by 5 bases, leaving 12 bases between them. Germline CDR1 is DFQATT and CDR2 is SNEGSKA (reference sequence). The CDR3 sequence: CSARVGRADNSPLHF. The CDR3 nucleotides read TGCAGTGCTAGAGTGGGCAGGGCGGATAATTCACCCCTCCACTTT.

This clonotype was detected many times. Written as DNA, the CDR3 is TGTGCCAGCTCACTCAGGACAGGGGACAATTCACCCCTCCACTTT. It translates to CASSLRTGDNSPLHF. The rearrangement links TRBV18 to TRBJ1-6, with 9 bases that match TRBD1. Losses at the gene ends were 4 bases for V and 7 bases for J; bases not matched to a gene: 5. CDR3 length equals 15 residues. Germline-derived CDR1 and CDR2 are KGHSH and LQKENI.

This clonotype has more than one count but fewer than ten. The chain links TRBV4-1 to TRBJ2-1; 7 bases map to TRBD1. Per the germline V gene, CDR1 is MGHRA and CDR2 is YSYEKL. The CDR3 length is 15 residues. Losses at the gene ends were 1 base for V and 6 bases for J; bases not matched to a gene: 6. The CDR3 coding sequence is TGCGCCAGCAGCCAAGTGGGACAGCGCCTCAATGAGCAGTTCTTC. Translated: CASSQVGQRLNEQFF.

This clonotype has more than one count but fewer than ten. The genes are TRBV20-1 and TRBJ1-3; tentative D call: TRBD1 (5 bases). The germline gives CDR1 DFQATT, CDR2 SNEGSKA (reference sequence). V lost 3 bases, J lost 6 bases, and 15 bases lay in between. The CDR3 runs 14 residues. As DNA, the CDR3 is TGCAGTGCTAGGGGGCAGGTGGGCAAAAACACCATATATTTT. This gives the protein CSARGQVGKNTIYF.

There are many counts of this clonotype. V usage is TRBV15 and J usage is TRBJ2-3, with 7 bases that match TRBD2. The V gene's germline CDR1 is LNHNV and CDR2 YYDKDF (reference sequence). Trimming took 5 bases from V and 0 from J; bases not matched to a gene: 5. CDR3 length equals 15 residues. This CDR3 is CATSRELASTDTQYF. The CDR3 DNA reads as TGTGCCACCAGCCGCGAACTAGCGAGCACAGATACGCAGTATTTT.

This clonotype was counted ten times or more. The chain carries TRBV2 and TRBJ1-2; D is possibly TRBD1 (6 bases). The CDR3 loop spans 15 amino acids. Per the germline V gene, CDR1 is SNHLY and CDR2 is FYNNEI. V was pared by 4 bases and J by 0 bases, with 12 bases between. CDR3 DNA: TGTGCCAGCAGTGGGACAGAATTATCTAACTATGGCTACACCTTC. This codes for CASSGTELSNYGYTF.

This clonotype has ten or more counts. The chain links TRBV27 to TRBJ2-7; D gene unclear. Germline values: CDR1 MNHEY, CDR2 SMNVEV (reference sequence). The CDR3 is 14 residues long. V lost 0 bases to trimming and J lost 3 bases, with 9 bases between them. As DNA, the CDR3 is TGTGCCAGCAGTTTATCAGGGAACCGCTACGAGCAGTACTTC. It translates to CASSLSGNRYEQYF.

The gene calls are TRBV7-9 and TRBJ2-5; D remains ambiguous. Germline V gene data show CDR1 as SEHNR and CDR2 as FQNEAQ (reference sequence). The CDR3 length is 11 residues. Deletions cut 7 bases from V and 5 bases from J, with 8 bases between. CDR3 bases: TGTGCCAGCACAGTGGAGGAGACCCAGTACTTC. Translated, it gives CASTVEETQYF.

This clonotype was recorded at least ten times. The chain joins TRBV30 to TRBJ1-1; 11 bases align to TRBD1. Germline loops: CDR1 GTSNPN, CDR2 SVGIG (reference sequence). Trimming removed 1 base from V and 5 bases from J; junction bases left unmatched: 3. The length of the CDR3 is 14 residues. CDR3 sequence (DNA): TGTGCCTGGAGTGCCCGGGACAGGGGGACTGAAGCTTTCTTT. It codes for CAWSARDRGTEAFF. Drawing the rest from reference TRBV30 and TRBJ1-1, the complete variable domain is SQTIHQWPATLVQPVGSPLSLECTVEGTSNPNLYWYRQAAGRGLQLLFYSVGIGQISSEVPQNLSASRPQDRQFILSSKKLLLSDSGFYLCAWSARDRGTEAFFGQGTRLTVV.

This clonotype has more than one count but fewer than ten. The CDR3 loop is CASSQPNRPTNEKLFF. The DNA for the CDR3 is TGTGCCAGCAGCCAGCCAAACAGGCCGACTAATGAAAAACTGTTTTTT. The V call is TRBV3-1, the J call TRBJ1-4, with D possibly TRBD1 on 5 matching bases. The germline CDR1 and CDR2 sequences are LGHDT and YNNKEL (reference sequence). The CDR3 is 16 residues long. Trimming cost V 3 bases and J 2 bases, with 13 bases left between them.

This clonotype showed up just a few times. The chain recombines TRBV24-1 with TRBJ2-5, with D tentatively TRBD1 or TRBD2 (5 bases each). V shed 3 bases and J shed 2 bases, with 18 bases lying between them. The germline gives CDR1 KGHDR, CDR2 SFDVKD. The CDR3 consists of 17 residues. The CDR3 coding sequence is TGTGCCACCAGTGATCCGGGGTTCGGGGCCGGACAAGAGACCCAGTACTTC. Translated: CATSDPGFGAGQETQYF.

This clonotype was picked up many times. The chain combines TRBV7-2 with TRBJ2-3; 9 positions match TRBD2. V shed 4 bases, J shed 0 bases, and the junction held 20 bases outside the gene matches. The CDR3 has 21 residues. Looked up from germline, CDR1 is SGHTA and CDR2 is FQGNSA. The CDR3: CASSSTHAGSGRFVSTDTQYF. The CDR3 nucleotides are TGTGCCAGCAGCTCCACCCACGCGGGAAGCGGGAGGTTTGTTAGCACAGATACGCAGTATTTT.

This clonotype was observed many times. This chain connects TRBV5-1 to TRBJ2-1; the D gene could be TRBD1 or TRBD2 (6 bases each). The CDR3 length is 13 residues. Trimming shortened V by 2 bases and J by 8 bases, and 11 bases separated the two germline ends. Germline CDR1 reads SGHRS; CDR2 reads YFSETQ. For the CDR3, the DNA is TGCGCCAGCAGCTTAGGGGGGTTCGATGAGCAGTTCTTC. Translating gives CASSLGGFDEQFF.